Detailed here is one TCR beta chain. What it binds is unknown. These data belong to a study of human thymus T cells. Notes on the study in general: In unrelated individuals, thymic repertoires overlapped highly, according to related research. Repertoires from thymus and blood appeared to show biased V and J gene usage.

The source of the thymus tissue was resections taken during corrective heart surgery. Each of the donors was a healthy Finnish infant who was undergoing open corrective cardiac surgery for congenital heart defects. Germline V CDR1 and CDR2: MNHNS, SASEGT. The CDR3 covers 12 residues. With 8 bases removed from V and 3 bases from J, the gap between germline ends came to 8 bases. TCRdb's copy holds only in-frame clones and misses some; the assay was immunoSEQ multiplex PCR. The sample shows 75,000 to 90,000 clones, approximately 96% of them seen only once. The chain carries TRBV6-1 and TRBJ2-4; D is perhaps TRBD2 (5 bases). Sequenced material: thymus tissue. The source is a boy in the first two years of life with a congenital heart defect but otherwise immunologically healthy. CDR3 region: CASFAGKNIQYF. In nucleotides, the CDR3 is TGTGCCAGCTTCGCGGGCAAAAACATTCAGTACTTC.